The 17 T cell receptor beta chains presented below share a single source sample, sequenced in a study of cytomegalovirus exposure and HLA in healthy donors. Produced via immunoSEQ multiplex PCR; TCRdb's table is partial and in-frame only. The sample holds about 130,000 clones, 95% to 97% seen once. Sequencing was done on a sample of PBMCs. The receptors were sampled from a man between 18 and 29 years old in good health and CMV-seronegative.

This chain links TRBV5-1 with TRBJ2-1, with D tentatively TRBD2 (5 bases). V was cut by 1 base and J by 2 bases, with 13 bases left in between. Germline-derived CDR1 and CDR2 are SGHRS and YFSETQ. This CDR3 region has 16 residues. The CDR3 reads CASSLISGNTYNEQFF. CDR3 DNA sequence: TGCGCCAGCAGCTTGATCTCGGGGAACACCTACAATGAGCAGTTCTTC.

This sequence joins TRBV28 and TRBJ2-3; D is perhaps TRBD2 (5 bases). The germline gives CDR1 MDHEN, CDR2 SYDVKM. The V end lost 10 bases, the J end lost 7 bases, and 21 bases lay between the germline ends. The CDR3 runs 14 residues. This chain's CDR3 is CATTPPRGLNTQYF. DNA for the CDR3: TGTGCCACCACCCCCCCCCGAGGGCTCAATACGCAGTATTTT.

This chain uses TRBV27 with TRBJ2-1; D is unresolved. V was shortened by 3 bases and J by 0 bases, with 9 bases between the two germline ends. This CDR3 is built from 15 residues. Germline CDR1 and CDR2: MNHEY and SMNVEV (reference sequence). CDR3: CASSFLPISYNEQFF. The CDR3 DNA is TGTGCCAGCAGTTTTCTACCTATCTCCTACAATGAGCAGTTCTTC.

Written as DNA, the CDR3 is TGTGCCAGCAGGGAGGACAGGGGCCCCGCCGGGGAGCTGTTTTTT. Amino acid sequence: CASREDRGPAGELFF. The chain recombines TRBV6-5 with TRBJ2-2; 9 positions agree with TRBD1. V shed 6 bases, J shed 6 bases, and the junction held 8 bases outside the gene matches. The CDR3 has 15 residues. CDR1 is MNHEY and CDR2 is SVGAGI in the germline V gene.

The chain recombines TRBV7-9 with TRBJ2-7; 9 bases fit TRBD1. Germline CDR1 is SEHNR and CDR2 is FQNEAQ (reference sequence). This CDR3 region has 15 residues. Trimming removed 5 bases from V and 2 bases from J; junction bases left unmatched: 7. The CDR3 reads CASSKTGTGTYEQYF. The CDR3 region has the DNA TGTGCCAGCAGCAAAACCGGGACAGGGACCTACGAGCAGTACTTC.

The V and J genes are TRBV7-6 and TRBJ2-5; TRBD2 might be the D (5 bases). V was pared by 5 bases and J by 5 bases, with 21 bases between. The CDR3 is made up of 16 amino acids. Germline V CDR1 and CDR2: SGHVS, FNYEAQ. CDR3 in DNA: TGTGCCAGCAGCCCCAGGTCGGGGTCGGCGTCGGAGACCCAGTACTTC. It translates to CASSPRSGSASETQYF. The full variable domain, with the rest looked up from reference TRBV7-6 and TRBJ2-5, is GAGVSQSPRYKVTKRGQDVALRCDPISGHVSLYWYRQALGQGPEFLTYFNYEAQQDKSGLPNDRFSAERPEGSISTLTIQRTEQRDSAMYRCASSPRSGSASETQYFGPGTRLLVL.

V gene TRBV25-1 combines with J gene TRBJ2-5; D gene uncertain. Germline values: CDR1 MGHDK, CDR2 SYGVNS. The V end lost 2 bases, the J end lost 2 bases, and 3 bases lay between the germline ends. The CDR3 totals 12 residues. This CDR3 is CASSEQQETQYF. The CDR3 DNA reads TGTGCCAGCAGTGAACAGCAAGAGACCCAGTACTTC.

The chain is built from TRBV7-2 and TRBJ2-7; TRBD2 agrees at 9 bases. With 4 bases clipped from V and 6 bases from J, the junction kept 4 bases outside the gene matches. Per the germline V gene, CDR1 is SGHTA and CDR2 is FQGNSA. This CDR3 is built from 13 residues. The CDR3 nucleotides read TGTGCCAGCAGCTCCAGGACTAGCGTCGAGCAGTACTTC. Its protein product is CASSSRTSVEQYF.

The chain couples TRBV5-8 to TRBJ1-5, with 8 bases lining up with TRBD1. The V segment lost 2 bases and the J segment 2 bases; nucleotides outside the gene matches: 6. The length of the CDR3 is 16 residues. CDR1 and CDR2 from the germline V gene are SGHTS and YDEGEE. CDR3 loop: CASSFYRGYGNQPQHF. DNA for the CDR3: TGTGCCAGCAGCTTTTACAGGGGGTACGGCAATCAGCCCCAGCATTTT.

The V gene is TRBV19, the J gene TRBJ1-3; perhaps TRBD1 as D (5 bases). Germline V gene data show CDR1 as LNHDA and CDR2 as SQIVND (reference sequence). Between the trimmed V and J ends, which lost 5 bases and 1 base, there was a span of 9 bases. The CDR3 runs to 14 residues. As DNA, the CDR3 is TGTGCCAGTAGTCAGGGTGATTCTGGAAACACCATATATTTT. Protein product: CASSQGDSGNTIYF.

The chain is built from TRBV21-1 and TRBJ2-7; TRBD1, as called in the table, went unchecked against the DNA. TRBV21-1 is marked as a pseudogene. The CDR3 extends over 15 amino acids. CDR3 amino acids: CASTIRTVAYYEQYF. DNA of the CDR3: TGTGCCAGCACCATCCGAACAGTGGCGTACTACGAGCAGTACTTC.

The CDR3 bases are TGTGCCACCAGCGGACGTGGGACTAGCGATTTCACAGATACGCAGTATTTT. This translates into CATSGRGTSDFTDTQYF. The chain is built from TRBV15 and TRBJ2-3; TRBD2 matches at 10 bases. This CDR3 is 17 amino acids long. J gave up 2 bases and V 5 bases, and 10 bases lay outside the gene matches. Germline loops: CDR1 LNHNV, CDR2 YYDKDF (reference sequence).

The chain has TRBV2 and TRBJ1-5; the match to TRBD1 covers 7 bases. The ends lost 6 bases at V and 7 bases at J; junction bases unmatched: 9. This CDR3 has 14 residues. Germline-derived CDR1 and CDR2 are SNHLY and FYNNEI. CDR3 protein: CASRLQGTGQPQHF. The CDR3 nucleotides are TGTGCCAGCAGGTTACAGGGGACCGGGCAGCCCCAGCATTTT.

CDR3 nucleotides: TGTGCCATCAGTGAGGGCCCAGGGGGCGAAACTGAAGCTTTCTTT. It codes for CAISEGPGGETEAFF. J is TRBJ1-1 and V is TRBV10-3, with TRBD1 identical over 8 bases. This CDR3 comprises 15 residues. Germline V gene sequence: CDR1 ENHRY, CDR2 SYGVKD. V shed 2 bases and J 5 bases; nucleotides not matched to a gene: 7.

This clone was seen only once. V and J are TRBV5-6 and TRBJ1-1, with D unclear. The V and J ends lost 1 base and 3 bases respectively, with 4 bases between them. The CDR3 runs 12 residues. In germline, CDR1 is SGHDT, CDR2 YYEEEE. The CDR3 here is CASSLYYTEAFF. In nucleotides, the CDR3 is TGTGCCAGCAGCTTGTATTACACTGAAGCTTTCTTT. The full variable domain, completed using reference TRBV5-6 and TRBJ1-1, is DAGVTQSPTHLIKTRGQQVTLRCSPKSGHDTVSWYQQALGQGPQFIFQYYEEEERQRGNFPDRFSGHQFPNYSSELNVNALLLGDSALYLCASSLYYTEAFFGQGTRLTVV.

The V call is TRBV6-5, the J call TRBJ1-1, with D possibly TRBD1 on 5 matching bases. The germline V gene has CDR1 MNHEY and CDR2 SVGAGI. With 4 bases removed from V and 4 bases from J, the gap between germline ends came to 19 bases. This CDR3 is 16 amino acids long. The CDR3 sequence: CASSSDPTIRATEAFF. The CDR3 DNA follows: TGTGCCAGCAGTTCGGACCCTACTATCAGGGCCACTGAAGCTTTCTTT.

The chain uses TRBV28 and TRBJ2-1, with TRBD1 matching over 10 bases. J lost 6 bases, V lost 4 bases, and 6 bases had no gene match. Germline V lookup: CDR1 MDHEN, CDR2 SYDVKM. There are 15 residues in the CDR3. The CDR3 spells CASSSAGTGVNEQFF. The CDR3, as DNA: TGTGCCAGCAGTTCCGCCGGGACAGGGGTCAATGAGCAGTTCTTC.